What follows describes a single T cell receptor (beta chain). Its antigen remains unknown. The data stem from a study of beta chain features in type 1 diabetes. Sequenced material consisted of expressed TCRB transcripts (all of the isolated RNA was reverse transcribed). Produced via immunoSEQ multiplex PCR; TCRdb's table is partial and in-frame only. The sample lists 200,000 to 250,000 clones; 25% to 30% were seen once. Based on CD45RO/CCR7/CD25/CD127/CD95/CD27, CD4+ regulatory, stem cell-like memory, naive and central memory cells were sorted. Study conclusions and caveats: There was no resolution here of whether HLA type influences TCRB rearrangement.

The clonotype comes from a man aged 25-45 years in good health. Sequences were obtained from central memory CD4+ T cells from blood.

In DNA, the CDR3 is TGTGCCAGCAGCTTTGGAAATACGCAGTATTTT. It is translated as CASSFGNTQYF. The chain joins TRBV7-8 to TRBJ2-3; D not certain. This CDR3 is 11 amino acids long. Deletions cut 3 bases from V and 7 bases from J, with 5 bases between. CDR1 SGHVS and CDR2 FQNEAQ come from the germline V gene.